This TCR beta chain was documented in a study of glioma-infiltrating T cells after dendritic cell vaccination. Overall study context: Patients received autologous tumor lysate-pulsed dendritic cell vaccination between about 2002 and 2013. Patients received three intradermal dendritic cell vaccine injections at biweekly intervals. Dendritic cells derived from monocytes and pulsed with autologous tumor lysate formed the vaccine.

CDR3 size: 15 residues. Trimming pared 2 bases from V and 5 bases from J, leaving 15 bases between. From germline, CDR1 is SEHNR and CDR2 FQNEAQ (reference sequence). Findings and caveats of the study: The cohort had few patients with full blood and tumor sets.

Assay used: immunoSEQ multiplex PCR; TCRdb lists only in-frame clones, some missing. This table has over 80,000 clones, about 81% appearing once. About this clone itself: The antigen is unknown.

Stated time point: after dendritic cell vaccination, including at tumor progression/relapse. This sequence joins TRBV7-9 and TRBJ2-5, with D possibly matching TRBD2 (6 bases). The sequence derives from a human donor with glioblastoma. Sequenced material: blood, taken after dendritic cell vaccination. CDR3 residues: CASSLRRDGGETQYF. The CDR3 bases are TGTGCCAGCAGCTTACGGCGGGACGGTGGGGAGACCCAGTACTTC.